Shown below are 31 T cell receptor beta chains from a single sample sequenced in a study of T cell responses to AZD1222 COVID-19 vaccine. Only in-frame clones appear in the TCRdb table, and some are missing; sequencing was by immunoSEQ multiplex PCR. The sample yields approximately 75,000 clones, roughly 90% seen once. The sample in question was peripheral blood, obtained 28 days after the second AZD1222 dose. The receptor source for this set is an adult who received the AZD1222 COVID-19 vaccine.

This clone was detected only once. CDR3 protein: CASSYTPSGGTYNEQFF. In nucleotides, the CDR3 is TGTGCCAGTAGCTACACCCCTAGCGGGGGTACTTACAATGAGCAGTTCTTC. The chain employs TRBV19 and TRBJ2-1, with TRBD2 identical over 10 bases. Germline trimming cut 6 bases from V and 4 bases from J; bases unmatched to any gene: 12. The V gene's germline CDR1 is LNHDA and CDR2 SQIVND (reference sequence). The CDR3 consists of 17 residues.

The rearrangement joins TRBV27 to TRBJ2-7; no firm D call. CDR1 MNHEY and CDR2 SMNVEV come from the germline V gene (reference sequence). The V end lost 2 bases, the J end lost 2 bases, and 13 bases lay between the germline ends. The CDR3 covers 15 residues. The CDR3 reads CASSLKPAPPYEQYF. The CDR3 DNA sequence: TGTGCCAGCAGTTTAAAGCCGGCGCCCCCCTACGAGCAGTACTTC.

This clone was counted a single time. V is TRBV3-1 (or the pseudogene TRBV3-2) and J is TRBJ2-2, with TRBD2 as a possible D gene (5 bases). V lost 3 bases and J 0 bases, leaving 14 bases between the germline ends. The CDR3 contains 17 residues. Germline CDR1 LGHDT, CDR2 YNNKEL (reference sequence). For the CDR3, the DNA is TGTGCCAGCAGCCACCTTAGAGCGGCCGCGAACACCGGGGAGCTGTTTTTT. The encoded protein is CASSHLRAAANTGELFF.

The chain uses TRBV3-1 (or the pseudogene TRBV3-2) and TRBJ1-2; 8 nucleotides agree with TRBD1. Losses at the gene ends were 4 bases for V and 5 bases for J; bases not matched to a gene: 9. Per germline, CDR1 LGHDT and CDR2 YNNKEL (reference sequence). The CDR3 consists of 15 residues. Here the CDR3 DNA reads TGTGCCAGCAGCCTGGGACAGGAGAGGTTTTATGGCTACACCTTC. This gives the protein CASSLGQERFYGYTF.

This chain uses TRBV4-1 with TRBJ2-7; 9 bases fit TRBD1. Germline CDR1 and CDR2: MGHRA and YSYEKL. The CDR3 is 15 residues long. Trimming removed 2 bases from V and 6 bases from J; junction bases left unmatched: 8. The CDR3 loop is CASSQNRDRVSEQYF. The CDR3 DNA reads TGCGCCAGCAGCCAAAACCGGGACAGGGTTTCCGAGCAGTACTTC.

J is TRBJ2-2 and V is TRBV18; 9 nucleotides line up with TRBD1. The ends lost 3 bases at V and 7 bases at J; junction bases unmatched: 6. CDR3 length: 15 residues. CDR1 KGHSH and CDR2 LQKENI come from the germline V gene. The CDR3: CASSPGTGFGGELFF. DNA of the CDR3: TGTGCCAGCTCACCCGGGACAGGGTTTGGCGGGGAGCTGTTTTTT.

V and J are TRBV29-1 and TRBJ2-3; TRBD1 matches 11 bases. Per germline, CDR1 SQVTM and CDR2 ANQGSEA. The CDR3 length is 13 residues. V was clipped by 7 bases and J by 4 bases; unmatched bases: 4. In nucleotides, the CDR3 is TGCAGCGGCGGACAGGGGGCTGCAGATACGCAGTATTTT. Its protein product is CSGGQGAADTQYF.

This clone was seen only once. V gene TRBV18 combines with J gene TRBJ2-3; the D gene is possibly TRBD2 (6 bases). The CDR3 runs 16 residues. Germline values: CDR1 KGHSH, CDR2 LQKENI. V lost 3 bases and J 8 bases, leaving 21 bases between the germline ends. CDR3 amino acids: CASSPPAGSHTGTQYF. The CDR3 DNA is TGTGCCAGCTCACCCCCCGCGGGATCTCACACGGGTACGCAGTATTTT.

The CDR3 DNA reads as TGTGCCAGCTTCCCGGAACTTGTACGGAACGGGTACGAGCAGTACTTC. It encodes CASFPELVRNGYEQYF. The chain uses TRBV28 and TRBJ2-7; D call uncertain. Trimming pared 8 bases from V and 4 bases from J, leaving 24 bases between. The CDR3 loop spans 16 amino acids. In germline, CDR1 is MDHEN, CDR2 SYDVKM.

The rearrangement joins TRBV7-6 to TRBJ1-6; D is undetermined. This CDR3 has 13 residues. Germline-derived CDR1 and CDR2 are SGHVS and FNYEAQ. Trimming removed 8 bases at V and 10 bases at J, with 15 bases between. The CDR3 region has the DNA TGTGCCAGCGGACGGGAGGCACAGTCACCCCTCCACTTT. As protein: CASGREAQSPLHF.

The rearrangement links TRBV5-6 to TRBJ2-4; D uncertain. Trimming removed 3 bases at V and 1 base at J, with 17 bases between. The CDR3 runs 17 residues. Germline values: CDR1 SGHDT, CDR2 YYEEEE. This chain's CDR3 is CASSSSTGLWAKNIQYF. DNA for the CDR3: TGTGCCAGCAGCTCCTCGACCGGGCTTTGGGCCAAAAACATTCAGTACTTC.

The CDR3 loop reads CASSLGDTTYEQYF. DNA for the CDR3: TGTGCCAGCAGCTTGGGTGACACGACCTACGAGCAGTACTTC. The chain links TRBV7-2 to TRBJ2-7; no definite D call. V lost 3 bases and J lost 2, with 11 bases in between. Germline values: CDR1 SGHTA, CDR2 FQGNSA. CDR3 length: 14 residues. Variable domain in full (rest from reference TRBV7-2 and TRBJ2-7): GAGVSQSPSNKVTEKGKDVELRCDPISGHTALYWYRQSLGQGLEFLIYFQGNSAPDKSGLPSDRFSAERTGGSVSTLTIQRTQQEDSAVYLCASSLGDTTYEQYFGPGTRLTVT.

The chain joins TRBV20-1 to TRBJ2-3; 7 bases map to TRBD1. V lost 3 bases to trimming and J lost 4 bases; unmatched junction nucleotides: 4. This CDR3 is built from 13 residues. Germline CDR1 reads DFQATT; CDR2 reads SNEGSKA (reference sequence). CDR3 sequence reads: CSASQGGADTQYF. In DNA form, the CDR3 reads TGCAGTGCTAGTCAAGGGGGCGCAGATACGCAGTATTTT.

The V gene is TRBV13, the J gene TRBJ2-7; 8 positions agree with TRBD1. Germline V gives CDR1 PRHDT, CDR2 FYEKMQ (reference sequence). Trimming took 5 bases from V and 5 from J; bases not matched to a gene: 5. There are 13 residues in the CDR3. The CDR3 region has the DNA TGTGCCAGCAGCACGGACAGGGTGGACGAGCAGTACTTC. This codes for CASSTDRVDEQYF.

The chain is built from TRBV9 and TRBJ1-3, with TRBD1 matching over 9 bases. The trim removed 0 bases at V and 0 bases at J, leaving 4 bases unmatched. The CDR3 consists of 17 residues. Germline CDR1 is SGDLS and CDR2 is YYNGEE. The CDR3: CASSVEPGQGSGNTIYF. The DNA for the CDR3 is TGTGCCAGCAGCGTAGAGCCGGGACAGGGCTCTGGAAACACCATATATTTT.

The CDR3 coding sequence is TGTGCCAGCAGTTGGAACACCGGGGAGCTGTTTTTT. It translates to CASSWNTGELFF. The J gene is TRBJ2-2, the V gene TRBV7-9; no firm D call. The CDR3 consists of 12 residues. V lost 6 bases, J lost 1 base, and 3 bases lay in between. From germline, CDR1 is SEHNR and CDR2 FQNEAQ (reference sequence).

The chain has TRBV28 and TRBJ1-2; maybe TRBD1 (6 bases). Trimming removed 2 bases from V and 5 bases from J, with 9 bases in between. CDR3 length: 13 amino acids. Per the germline V gene, CDR1 is MDHEN and CDR2 is SYDVKM. The CDR3 loop is CASSLEGGYGYTF. As DNA, the CDR3 is TGTGCCAGCAGTTTAGAGGGGGGATATGGCTACACCTTC.

CDR3 DNA sequence: TGTGCCAGCGGACAGTATAGCAATCAGCCCCAGCATTTT. Its protein is CASGQYSNQPQHF. The chain is built from TRBV6-5 and TRBJ1-5; TRBD1 might be the D (6 bases). The V and J ends lost 8 bases and 0 bases respectively, with 8 bases between them. Germline CDR1 MNHEY, CDR2 SVGAGI. The CDR3 runs to 13 residues.

The rearrangement links TRBV18 to TRBJ1-4; D is ambiguous. V lost 4 bases to trimming and J lost 2 bases, with 11 bases between them. CDR3 size: 15 residues. Per germline, CDR1 KGHSH and CDR2 LQKENI. The CDR3 nucleotides read TGTGCCAGCTCACTTCGGGGTGCGACTAATGAAAAACTGTTTTTT. Translated: CASSLRGATNEKLFF. Full variable domain (rest looked up from reference TRBV18 and TRBJ1-4): NAGVMQNPRHLVRRRGQEARLRCSPMKGHSHVYWYRQLPEEGLKFMVYLQKENIIDESGMPKERFSAEFPKEGPSILRIQQVVRGDSAAYFCASSLRGATNEKLFFGSGTQLSVL.

The genes are TRBV29-1 and TRBJ1-2; a possible D gene is TRBD1 (6 bases). Between the trimmed V and J ends, which lost 6 bases and 1 base, there was a span of 9 bases. Per germline, CDR1 SQVTM and CDR2 ANQGSEA. The length of the CDR3 is 12 residues. For the CDR3, the DNA is TGCAGCGTCGTAGGGGGTAACTATGGCTACACCTTC. This gives the protein CSVVGGNYGYTF.

The rearrangement links TRBV5-1 to TRBJ1-3, with unresolved D. Deletions cut 2 bases from V and 2 bases from J, with 14 bases between. CDR3 size: 16 residues. Germline CDR1 SGHRS, CDR2 YFSETQ. CDR3 sequence: CASSFSQILAGNTIYF. DNA of the CDR3: TGCGCCAGCAGCTTCTCGCAAATCCTAGCTGGAAACACCATATATTTT.

This sequence joins TRBV30 and TRBJ2-1; possible D gene TRBD2, 6 bases. There are 15 residues in the CDR3. V was pared by 4 bases and J by 0 bases, with 13 bases between. From germline, CDR1 is GTSNPN and CDR2 SVGIG (reference sequence). CDR3 sequence reads: CAWKAGWDSYNEQFF. CDR3 DNA sequence: TGTGCCTGGAAGGCGGGATGGGACTCCTACAATGAGCAGTTCTTC.

This chain links TRBV5-1 with TRBJ2-1; D is possibly TRBD1 (5 bases). Germline V CDR1 and CDR2: SGHRS, YFSETQ. The CDR3 contains 14 residues. V was trimmed by 0 bases and J by 4 bases, leaving 8 bases between them. The CDR3 bases are TGCGCCAGCAGCTTGGGGGGCTTGTACAATGAGCAGTTCTTC. This translates into CASSLGGLYNEQFF.

The rearrangement uses TRBV7-9 and TRBJ2-4, with 10 nucleotides matching TRBD1. Per germline, CDR1 SEHNR and CDR2 FQNEAQ (reference sequence). J lost 7 bases, V lost 6 bases, and 12 bases had no gene match. This CDR3 comprises 16 residues. This CDR3 is CASSLTGTGEVNIQYF. The CDR3 coding sequence is TGTGCCAGCAGTTTAACCGGGACAGGGGAAGTGAACATTCAGTACTTC.

This clone was counted between two and nine times. The chain is built from TRBV18 and TRBJ1-5; TRBD1 aligns across 9 bases. CDR1 is KGHSH, CDR2 LQKENI, per germline. V lost 3 bases, J lost 6 bases, and 12 bases stayed unmatched. The CDR3 is made up of 17 amino acids. CDR3 DNA sequence: TGTGCCAGCTCACCGGGAGATAACAGGGGGCCTAGTCAGCCCCAGCATTTT. This gives the protein CASSPGDNRGPSQPQHF. The entire variable domain, with the rest obtained from reference TRBV18 and TRBJ1-5, is as follows: NAGVMQNPRHLVRRRGQEARLRCSPMKGHSHVYWYRQLPEEGLKFMVYLQKENIIDESGMPKERFSAEFPKEGPSILRIQQVVRGDSAAYFCASSPGDNRGPSQPQHFGDGTRLSIL.

V gene TRBV5-1 combines with J gene TRBJ2-1, with D uncertain. The CDR3 has 13 amino acids. Trimming took off 2 bases at V and 5 bases at J, with 8 bases between the two ends. Germline V lookup: CDR1 SGHRS, CDR2 YFSETQ. CDR3 bases: TGCGCCAGCAGCTTTGGCAGTGACAATGAGCAGTTCTTC. It is translated as CASSFGSDNEQFF.

The chain has TRBV29-1 and TRBJ1-1; no reliable D call. CDR3 length equals 13 residues. Germline lookup yields CDR1 SQVTM and CDR2 ANQGSEA. Trimming took 0 bases from V and 5 from J, leaving 10 bases between them. As DNA, the CDR3 is TGCAGCGTTGAAGATCAGAGGGAAACTGAAGCTTTCTTT. Translating it yields CSVEDQRETEAFF.

The chain uses TRBV7-9 and TRBJ1-6, with D hard to call. The CDR3 sequence is 14 residues long. V dropped 6 bases and J dropped 6 bases, with 12 bases sitting between them. Germline V gene data show CDR1 as SEHNR and CDR2 as FQNEAQ (reference sequence). The CDR3 DNA reads TGTGCCAGCAGGGGGAAGAACGGTAATTCACCCCTCCACTTT. This gives the protein CASRGKNGNSPLHF.

The CDR3 reads CASSLRNEQYF. CDR3 coding DNA: TGTGCCAGCAGCTTACGTAACGAGCAGTACTTC. The chain joins TRBV11-2 to TRBJ2-7; D unresolved. The V end lost 2 bases, the J end lost 5 bases, and 4 bases lay between the germline ends. Germline CDR1 and CDR2: SGHAT and FQNNGV. The length of the CDR3 is 11 residues.

The chain combines TRBV28 with TRBJ2-2, with 8 positions matching TRBD1. With 6 bases clipped from V and 6 bases from J, the junction kept 12 bases outside the gene matches. Germline V gene data show CDR1 as MDHEN and CDR2 as SYDVKM. The CDR3 covers 16 residues. The CDR3 DNA sequence: TGTGCCAGCAGCCGCGCAGGGGGCAGGATTGCCGGGGAGCTGTTTTTT. Amino acid sequence: CASSRAGGRIAGELFF.

This chain uses TRBV3-1 (or the pseudogene TRBV3-2) with TRBJ2-3; TRBD2 matches 9 bases. V lost 3 bases and J lost 6; bases outside the gene matches: 13. The CDR3 is 17 residues long. Germline CDR1 reads LGHDT; CDR2 reads YNNKEL (reference sequence). CDR3 region: CASSHVPSAGGQDTQYF. In DNA form, the CDR3 reads TGTGCCAGCAGCCATGTCCCCTCAGCGGGGGGTCAGGATACGCAGTATTTT.